This is a list of T cell receptor beta chains from one sample in a study of cytomegalovirus exposure and HLA in healthy donors. TCRdb's copy holds only in-frame clones and misses some; the assay was immunoSEQ multiplex PCR. The sample shows 250,000 to 350,000 clones, 70% to 90% of them seen only once. The sequenced sample consisted of PBMCs. These receptor sequences come from a man aged 25 to 40 in good health and CMV-seronegative. The conserved cysteine and the conserved F or W are not part of the CDR3 here. The D gene is left open where the match is weak.

v_gene: TRBV7-9
d_gene: .
CDR3aa: ASSPGGKLF

v_gene: TRBV19
d_gene: .
CDR3aa: ASRLQGAHQF

v_gene: TRBV19
d_gene: TRBD2
CDR3aa: ASRRVAGTGELF

v_gene: TRBV9
d_gene: .
CDR3aa: ASSPLGGAVNEQF

v_gene: TRBV19
d_gene: .
CDR3aa: ASSEPGYTDTQY

v_gene: TRBV30
d_gene: .
CDR3aa: AWSVLANEQY

v_gene: TRBV6-5
d_gene: TRBD1
CDR3aa: ASSPDREAYNEQF

v_gene: TRBV6-5
d_gene: TRBD1
CDR3aa: AAGTGWNEQY

v_gene: TRBV7-6
d_gene: .
CDR3aa: ASSPRLGTYNEQF

v_gene: TRBV6-1
d_gene: .
CDR3aa: ASTESYEQY

v_gene: TRBV7-9
d_gene: .
CDR3aa: ASSLAGSYGYT

v_gene: TRBV6-6
d_gene: TRBD1
CDR3aa: ASSYPGGRDTEAF

v_gene: TRBV14
d_gene: .
CDR3aa: ASSHSGYTDTQY

v_gene: TRBV19
d_gene: TRBD1
CDR3aa: ASSIYGTANQPQH

v_gene: TRBV6-5
d_gene: .
CDR3aa: ATRTEYEQY

v_gene: TRBV11-2
d_gene: TRBD1
CDR3aa: ASSSRPPGTGRAAYEQY

v_gene: TRBV9
d_gene: TRBD2
CDR3aa: ASTPGRGSYEQY

v_gene: TRBV19
d_gene: .
CDR3aa: ASSIEGVSNSPLH

v_gene: TRBV18
d_gene: .
CDR3aa: ASSPPGQYGYT

v_gene: TRBV7-9
d_gene: .
CDR3aa: ASSLDGLSYEQY

v_gene: TRBV5-1
d_gene: .
CDR3aa: ASNTGTNYGYT

v_gene: TRBV6-5
d_gene: .
CDR3aa: ASSYSTAAYEQY

v_gene: TRBV7-8
d_gene: .
CDR3aa: ASSLAILMSDTEAF

v_gene: TRBV7-8
d_gene: .
CDR3aa: ASSLGSENSPLH

v_gene: TRBV27
d_gene: TRBD1
CDR3aa: ASSLSGTGRTEAF